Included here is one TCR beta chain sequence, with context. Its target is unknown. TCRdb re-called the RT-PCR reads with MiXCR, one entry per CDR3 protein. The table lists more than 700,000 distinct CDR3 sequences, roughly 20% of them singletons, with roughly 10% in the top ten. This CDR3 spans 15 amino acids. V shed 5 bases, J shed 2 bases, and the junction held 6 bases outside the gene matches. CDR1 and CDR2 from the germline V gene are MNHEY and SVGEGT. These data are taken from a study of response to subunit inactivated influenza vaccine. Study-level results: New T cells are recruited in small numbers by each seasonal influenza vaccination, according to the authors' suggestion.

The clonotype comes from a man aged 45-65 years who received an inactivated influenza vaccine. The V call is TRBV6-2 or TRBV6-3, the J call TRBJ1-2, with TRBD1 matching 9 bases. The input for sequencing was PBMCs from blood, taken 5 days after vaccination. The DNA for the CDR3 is TGTGCCAGCAGTGACCCGGGACAGGGCAACTATGGCTACACCTTC. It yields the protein CASSDPGQGNYGYTF.